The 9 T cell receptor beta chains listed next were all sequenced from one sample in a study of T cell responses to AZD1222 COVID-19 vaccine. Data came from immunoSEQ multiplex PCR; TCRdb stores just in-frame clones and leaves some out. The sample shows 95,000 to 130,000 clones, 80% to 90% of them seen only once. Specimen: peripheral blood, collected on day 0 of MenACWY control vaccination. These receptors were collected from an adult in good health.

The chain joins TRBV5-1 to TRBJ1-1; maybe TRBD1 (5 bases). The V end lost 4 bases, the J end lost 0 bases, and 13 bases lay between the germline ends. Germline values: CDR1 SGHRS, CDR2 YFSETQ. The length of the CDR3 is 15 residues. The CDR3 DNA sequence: TGCGCCAGCAGCCGTACCGGGACGGTGAACACTGAAGCTTTCTTT. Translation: CASSRTGTVNTEAFF.

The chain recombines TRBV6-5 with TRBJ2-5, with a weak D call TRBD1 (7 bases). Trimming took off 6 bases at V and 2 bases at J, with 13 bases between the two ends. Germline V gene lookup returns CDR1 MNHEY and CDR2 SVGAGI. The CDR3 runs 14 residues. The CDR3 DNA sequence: TGTGCCAGCAGCTATGCGGGACAGCAAGAGACCCAGTACTTC. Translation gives CASSYAGQQETQYF.

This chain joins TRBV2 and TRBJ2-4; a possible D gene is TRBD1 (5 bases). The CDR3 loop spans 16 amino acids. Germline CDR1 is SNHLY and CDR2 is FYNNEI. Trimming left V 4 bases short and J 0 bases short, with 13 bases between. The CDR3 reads CASSVEAGPAKNIQYF. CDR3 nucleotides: TGTGCCAGCAGTGTTGAGGCAGGGCCAGCCAAAAACATTCAGTACTTC.

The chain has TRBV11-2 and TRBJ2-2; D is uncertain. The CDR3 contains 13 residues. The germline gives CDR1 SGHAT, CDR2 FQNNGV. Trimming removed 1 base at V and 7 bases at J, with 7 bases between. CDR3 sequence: CASSLGSGGELFF. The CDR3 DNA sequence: TGTGCCAGCAGCTTAGGGAGTGGCGGGGAGCTGTTTTTT. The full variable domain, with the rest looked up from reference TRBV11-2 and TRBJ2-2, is EAGVAQSPRYKIIEKRQSVAFWCNPISGHATLYWYQQILGQGPKLLIQFQNNGVVDDSQLPKDRFSAERLKGVDSTLKIQPAKLEDSAVYLCASSLGSGGELFFGEGSRLTVL.

The CDR3 DNA reads TGCGCCAGCAGCCCGGGAGGACAGGGGTATGGCTGGCAAGAGACCCAGTACTTC. Its protein product is CASSPGGQGYGWQETQYF. The rearrangement links TRBV5-1 to TRBJ2-5; 9 bases are shared with TRBD1. Germline CDR1 is SGHRS and CDR2 is YFSETQ. This CDR3 spans 18 amino acids. J lost 2 bases, V lost 4 bases, and 15 bases had no gene match.

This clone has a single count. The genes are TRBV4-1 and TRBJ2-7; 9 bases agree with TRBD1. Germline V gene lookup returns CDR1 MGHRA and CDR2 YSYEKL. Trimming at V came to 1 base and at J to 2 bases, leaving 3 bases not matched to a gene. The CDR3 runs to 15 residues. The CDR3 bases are TGCGCCAGCAGCCAAGGTACAGGGGGCCCCTACGAGCAGTACTTC. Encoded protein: CASSQGTGGPYEQYF.

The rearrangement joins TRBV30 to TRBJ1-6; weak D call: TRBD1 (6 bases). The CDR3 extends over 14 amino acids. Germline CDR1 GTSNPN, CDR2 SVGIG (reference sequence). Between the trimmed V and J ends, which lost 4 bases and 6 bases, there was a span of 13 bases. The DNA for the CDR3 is TGTGCCTGGAATCTCAGGGGCATTAATTCACCCCTCCACTTT. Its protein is CAWNLRGINSPLHF. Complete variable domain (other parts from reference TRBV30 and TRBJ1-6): SQTIHQWPATLVQPVGSPLSLECTVEGTSNPNLYWYRQAAGRGLQLLFYSVGIGQISSEVPQNLSASRPQDRQFILSSKKLLLSDSGFYLCAWNLRGINSPLHFGNGTRLTVT.

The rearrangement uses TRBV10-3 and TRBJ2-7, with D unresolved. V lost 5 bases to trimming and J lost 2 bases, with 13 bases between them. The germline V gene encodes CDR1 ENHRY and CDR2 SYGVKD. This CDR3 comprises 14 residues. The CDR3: CAISNEVPPYEQYF. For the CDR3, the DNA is TGTGCCATCAGTAACGAGGTACCGCCCTACGAGCAGTACTTC.

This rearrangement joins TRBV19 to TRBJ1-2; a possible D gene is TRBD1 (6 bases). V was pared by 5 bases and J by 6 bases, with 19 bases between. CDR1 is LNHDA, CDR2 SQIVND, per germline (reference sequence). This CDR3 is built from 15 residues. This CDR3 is CASSAGGGQPHGYTF. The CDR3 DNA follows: TGTGCCAGTAGTGCCGGGGGGGGACAACCCCATGGCTACACCTTC.